This is a list of T cell receptor beta chains from one sample in a study of T-cell memory formation after mild COVID-19. TCRdb analysed the 5' RACE reads with MiXCR anew, one entry per CDR3 protein. The sample records 400,000 to 500,000 distinct CDR3 sequences, around 20% being singletons. The source material was PBMCs or a T cell subset sorted from them (not recorded which). All receptors come from an adult woman who had mild COVID-19 (a few samples of this study predate the infection). Cell type and time point are not known. Each CDR3 is given with its conserved first and last residue. The D gene is left open where the match is weak. The size field is filled for only some rows; it gives once, few, many or a size class.

D: .
J: TRBJ1-1
size: .
V: TRBV12-3/TRBV12-4
DNA: TGTGCCAGCAAATTATCAGGGATCTCTGAAGCTTTCTTT
CDR3: CASKLSGISEAFF

D: .
J: TRBJ1-6
size: .
V: TRBV2
DNA: TGTGCCAGCAGTGAAGGAAATTCACCCCTCCACTTT
CDR3: CASSEGNSPLHF

D: TRBD1
J: TRBJ2-7
size: .
V: TRBV7-9
DNA: TGTGCCAGCAGCTTAGGGGGACAGGTCGGGAACGAGCAGTACTTC
CDR3: CASSLGGQVGNEQYF

D: .
J: TRBJ2-1
size: few
V: TRBV7-9
DNA: TGTGCCAGCACCCCCCCGACTTCCTACAATGAGCAGTTCTTC
CDR3: CASTPPTSYNEQFF

D: TRBD1
J: TRBJ2-7
size: .
V: TRBV7-3
DNA: TGTGCCAGCAGCTTAAGACAGGGTAGGGACGAGCAGTACTTC
CDR3: CASSLRQGRDEQYF

D: .
J: TRBJ1-2
size: .
V: TRBV20-1
DNA: TGCAGTGCTAGAGTTGTTAACTATGGCTACACCTTC
CDR3: CSARVVNYGYTF

D: TRBD2
J: TRBJ2-1
size: .
V: TRBV7-9
DNA: TGTGCCAGCAGCTTAAGCGGGATTAGCTCCTACAATGAGCAGTTCTTC
CDR3: CASSLSGISSYNEQFF

D: TRBD2
J: TRBJ2-5
size: few
V: TRBV12-3/TRBV12-4
DNA: TGTGCCAGCAGTGCGACTAGCGGGAGGGTGCAAGAGACCCAGTACTTC
CDR3: CASSATSGRVQETQYF

D: .
J: TRBJ2-7
size: few
V: TRBV19
DNA: TGTGCCAGTAGTCCGGGGAAGTACGAGCAGTACTTC
CDR3: CASSPGKYEQYF

D: .
J: TRBJ1-1
size: few
V: TRBV19
DNA: TGTGCCAGTAGCGCGGATAGGGGACTAATGAACACTGAAGCTTTCTTT
CDR3: CASSADRGLMNTEAFF

D: .
J: TRBJ1-1
size: .
V: TRBV28
DNA: TGTGCCAGCGGGGGTCACACTGAAGCTTTCTTT
CDR3: CASGGHTEAFF

D: TRBD1
J: TRBJ2-7
size: few
V: TRBV14
DNA: TGTGCCAGCAGCCAAGGAAGACTACAGGGGGGACCCTACGAGCAGTACTTC
CDR3: CASSQGRLQGGPYEQYF

D: TRBD2
J: TRBJ2-3
size: .
V: TRBV5-1
DNA: TGCGCCAGCAGCTTCAATAGCGGGGGTACCACAGATACGCAGTATTTT
CDR3: CASSFNSGGTTDTQYF

D: .
J: TRBJ1-5
size: few
V: TRBV5-1
DNA: TGCGCCAGCAGCCCGGACAGTTATAGCAATCAGCCCCAGCATTTT
CDR3: CASSPDSYSNQPQHF

D: TRBD1
J: TRBJ2-3
size: .
V: TRBV6-1
DNA: TGTGCCAGCAGTGAATTCGGAAGGACAGGATTCACAGATACGCAGTATTTT
CDR3: CASSEFGRTGFTDTQYF

D: .
J: TRBJ2-1
size: few
V: TRBV5-1
DNA: TGCGCCAGCACTTCCGGGATTAATGAGCAGTTCTTC
CDR3: CASTSGINEQFF

D: .
J: TRBJ2-7
size: few
V: TRBV5-1
DNA: TGCGCCAGCAGGGGCCGGGAACCCTACGAGCAGTACTTC
CDR3: CASRGREPYEQYF

D: TRBD2
J: TRBJ2-3
size: many
V: TRBV4-2
DNA: TGTGCCAGCAGCCGACAGGGACTAGCGGCCAGCACAGATACGCAGTATTTT
CDR3: CASSRQGLAASTDTQYF

D: .
J: TRBJ2-7
size: .
V: TRBV5-1
DNA: TGCGCCGGCAGCCGGCGAGTAGCTGAAACCTACGAGCAGTACTTC
CDR3: CAGSRRVAETYEQYF

D: .
J: TRBJ1-1
size: few
V: TRBV6-2/TRBV6-3
DNA: TGTGCCAGCAGTTACCCCTCGGGCCGGAAGAACACTGAAGCTTTCTTT
CDR3: CASSYPSGRKNTEAFF

D: TRBD2
J: TRBJ2-1
size: .
V: TRBV12-3/TRBV12-4
DNA: TGTGCCAGCAGACCGGGACTAGCGGATCATGAGCAGTTCTTC
CDR3: CASRPGLADHEQFF

D: .
J: TRBJ2-1
size: few
V: TRBV30
DNA: TGTGCCGAAGCTACCTACAATGAGCAGTTCTTC
CDR3: CAEATYNEQFF

D: .
J: TRBJ1-2
size: few
V: TRBV29-1
DNA: TGCAGCGTCAGGGGAGAAGCTAACTATGGCTACACCTTC
CDR3: CSVRGEANYGYTF

D: .
J: TRBJ2-2
size: few
V: TRBV5-1
DNA: TGCGCCAGCAGCCCAGAATGGCCAGAGAACGGGGAGCTGTTTTTT
CDR3: CASSPEWPENGELFF

D: .
J: TRBJ2-1
size: few
V: TRBV20-1
DNA: TGCAGTGCTCGTCGAGCATTGTCCAATGAGCAGTTCTTC
CDR3: CSARRALSNEQFF

D: .
J: TRBJ2-2
size: .
V: TRBV28
DNA: TGTGCCAGCAGTTTACCAGGGGTGGTCACCGGGGAGCTGTTTTTT
CDR3: CASSLPGVVTGELFF

D: .
J: TRBJ1-2
size: .
V: TRBV7-8
DNA: TGTGCCAGCAGCCCCGGGGAGACGAACTATGGCTACACCTTC
CDR3: CASSPGETNYGYTF

D: .
J: TRBJ1-5
size: .
V: TRBV24-1
DNA: TGTGCCACCAGTTCGACCGGCGTCGGGCCCCAGCATTTT
CDR3: CATSSTGVGPQHF